The 26 T cell receptor beta chains listed next were all sequenced from one sample in a study of shared clonotypes between healthy human individuals. The repertoire was sequenced with immunoSEQ multiplex PCR; TCRdb's copy has only in-frame clones and lacks some. The sample yields about 710,000 clones, roughly two thirds seen once. What was sequenced was memory CD4+ T cells sorted from blood. Noted subset: CD45RA-negative fraction. All receptors derive from a woman aged 25 to 39 in good health.

CDR3 region: CASSPQGMEEQYF. The CDR3 bases are TGTGCCAGCTCACCGCAGGGTATGGAAGAGCAGTACTTC. The chain employs TRBV18 and TRBJ2-7, with D possibly TRBD1 on 5 matching bases. Trimming removed 3 bases at V and 7 bases at J, with 13 bases between. Germline loops: CDR1 KGHSH, CDR2 LQKENI. This CDR3 has 13 amino acids. Full variable domain (remainder filled in from reference TRBV18 and TRBJ2-7): NAGVMQNPRHLVRRRGQEARLRCSPMKGHSHVYWYRQLPEEGLKFMVYLQKENIIDESGMPKERFSAEFPKEGPSILRIQQVVRGDSAAYFCASSPQGMEEQYFGPGTRLTVT.

J is TRBJ2-1 and V is TRBV10-2, with 8 bases fitting TRBD2. The CDR3 is made up of 15 amino acids. The germline V gene has CDR1 WSHSY and CDR2 SAAADI. Losses at the gene ends were 2 bases for V and 8 bases for J; bases not matched to a gene: 8. The CDR3 nucleotides read TGCGCCAGCAGTGAGCCCGGGAGGGCCATCTATGAGCAGTTCTTC. Translating gives CASSEPGRAIYEQFF.

The chain couples TRBV5-1 to TRBJ2-5; the match to TRBD1 covers 9 bases. V lost 4 bases to trimming and J lost 5 bases; unmatched junction nucleotides: 6. Germline V gene sequence: CDR1 SGHRS, CDR2 YFSETQ. The CDR3 totals 14 residues. CDR3 sequence: CASSNRGLRETQYF. DNA for the CDR3: TGCGCCAGCAGCAACAGGGGGCTGAGGGAGACCCAGTACTTC.

The chain couples TRBV19 to TRBJ2-1; D is perhaps TRBD2 (6 bases). The CDR3 is made up of 12 amino acids. CDR1 is LNHDA and CDR2 is SQIVND in the germline V gene (reference sequence). Trimming pared 4 bases from V and 13 bases from J, leaving 14 bases between. The DNA for the CDR3 is TGTGCCAGTAGTACTCGCCGGGACTTCCAGTTCTTC. It specifies CASSTRRDFQFF. The full variable domain, in which reference TRBV19 and TRBJ2-1 provide the parts outside the CDR3, is DGGITQSPKYLFRKEGQNVTLSCEQNLNHDAMYWYRQDPGQGLRLIYYSQIVNDFQKGDIAEGYSVSREKKESFPLTVTSAQKNPTAFYLCASSTRRDFQFFGPGTRLTVL.

The CDR3 region is CASSLGTGRDGYTF. The CDR3 DNA is TGCGCCAGCAGCTTGGGTACAGGGCGGGACGGCTACACCTTC. The chain links TRBV5-1 to TRBJ1-2; possibly TRBD1 for D (6 bases). Germline CDR1 is SGHRS and CDR2 is YFSETQ. The length of the CDR3 is 14 residues. The V end lost 0 bases, the J end lost 8 bases, and 14 bases lay between the germline ends.

The V gene is TRBV2, the J gene TRBJ1-1; D remains ambiguous. The CDR3 is made up of 13 amino acids. CDR1 and CDR2 from the germline V gene are SNHLY and FYNNEI. Trimming took 6 bases from V and 7 from J, leaving 15 bases between them. For the CDR3, the DNA is TGTGCCAGCAGCGACACGTGGGCTAGTGAAGCTTTCTTT. Amino acid sequence: CASSDTWASEAFF.

The rearrangement joins TRBV10-3 to TRBJ2-7; TRBD2 agrees at 7 bases. The CDR3 loop spans 15 amino acids. With V trimmed by 3 bases and J by 2 bases, 7 bases remained unmatched. In germline, CDR1 is ENHRY, CDR2 SYGVKD. DNA for the CDR3: TGTGCCATCAGTGAAGGGCTAGCGGCCGCCTACGAGCAGTACTTC. Its protein product is CAISEGLAAAYEQYF.

V and J are TRBV19 and TRBJ2-2; D not resolved. Trimming removed 6 bases from V and 4 bases from J, with 9 bases in between. The CDR3 sequence is 13 residues long. Germline values: CDR1 LNHDA, CDR2 SQIVND (reference sequence). This chain's CDR3 is CASRLTLTGELFF. The CDR3 region has the DNA TGTGCCAGTAGGCTGACACTCACCGGGGAGCTGTTTTTT.

This clone was observed a single time. The chain carries TRBV27 and TRBJ1-6, with 7 bases matching TRBD1. Germline V gene sequence: CDR1 MNHEY, CDR2 SMNVEV (reference sequence). The CDR3 consists of 15 residues. Trimming took 5 bases from V and 8 from J; bases not matched to a gene: 9. In DNA, the CDR3 is TGTGCCAGCAGTGCATGGGGACAGCGGGATTCACCCCTCCACTTT. Translated: CASSAWGQRDSPLHF.

This clone showed up just once. V gene TRBV5-1 combines with J gene TRBJ1-2, with D perhaps matching TRBD1 (6 bases). Germline V gene data show CDR1 as SGHRS and CDR2 as YFSETQ. The CDR3 has 13 amino acids. Trimming pared 5 bases from V and 3 bases from J, leaving 11 bases between. The CDR3 protein is CASSGGNYYGYTF. The CDR3 DNA reads as TGCGCCAGCAGTGGGGGCAACTACTATGGCTACACCTTC. The complete variable domain, with remaining parts taken from reference TRBV5-1 and TRBJ1-2, reads KAGVTQTPRYLIKTRGQQVTLSCSPISGHRSVSWYQQTPGQGLQFLFEYFSETQRNKGNFPGRFSGRQFSNSRSEMNVSTLELGDSALYLCASSGGNYYGYTFGSGTRLTVV.

This clone has a handful of counts. The rearrangement uses TRBV28 and TRBJ2-3; TRBD2 is a possible D gene (6 bases). The CDR3 has 14 amino acids. Germline loops: CDR1 MDHEN, CDR2 SYDVKM. Trimming removed 6 bases from V and 7 bases from J, with 17 bases in between. Written as DNA, the CDR3 is TGTGCCAGCAGGTCCGGGACTGCCCCATATACGCAGTATTTT. It encodes CASRSGTAPYTQYF.

Only one count was recorded for this clone. The genes are TRBV19 and TRBJ2-5, with D perhaps being TRBD1 or TRBD2 (6 bases each). This CDR3 is built from 14 residues. Germline assignment: CDR1 LNHDA and CDR2 SQIVND (reference sequence). Trimming cost V 3 bases and J 5 bases, with 13 bases left between them. The CDR3 coding sequence is TGTGCCAGTAGTATCGGAGGGGGGTACGAGACCCAGTACTTC. Translated: CASSIGGGYETQYF.

J is TRBJ2-7 and V is TRBV4-2; unclear D gene. The V gene's germline CDR1 is LGHNA and CDR2 YNFKEQ. V gave up 0 bases and J gave up 3 bases, with 9 bases separating them. This CDR3 region has 14 residues. The CDR3 DNA follows: TGTGCCAGCAGCCAAGATAGTCAGCGCTACGAGCAGTACTTC. Its protein product is CASSQDSQRYEQYF.

The gene calls are TRBV9 and TRBJ2-7; D might be TRBD1 (5 bases). Germline values: CDR1 SGDLS, CDR2 YYNGEE. The length of the CDR3 is 15 residues. Trimming pared 4 bases from V and 5 bases from J, leaving 19 bases between. CDR3 nucleotides: TGTGCCAGCAGCCCCCTCGCAGGGCTTAGGGACGAGCAGTACTTC. Encoded protein: CASSPLAGLRDEQYF.

The chain links TRBV19 to TRBJ2-2; TRBD1 or TRBD2 may be the D gene (7 bases each). The V gene's germline CDR1 is LNHDA and CDR2 SQIVND (reference sequence). V dropped 5 bases and J dropped 8 bases, with 18 bases sitting between them. The CDR3 contains 15 residues. The CDR3, as DNA: TGTGCCAGTAGTCGACCAGGGGGGGATTTTGGGGAGCTGTTTTTT. Protein sequence: CASSRPGGDFGELFF.

V and J are TRBV7-6 and TRBJ2-6; D may be TRBD2 (5 bases). Germline assignment: CDR1 SGHVS and CDR2 FNYEAQ. Trimming stripped 4 bases from V and 0 bases from J, with 16 bases between. This CDR3 contains 18 residues. The DNA of the CDR3 is TGTGCCAGCAGCTCAGTTCCAACGGGATTCTCTGGGGCCAACGTCCTGACTTTC. Its translation: CASSSVPTGFSGANVLTF.

The rearrangement links TRBV5-1 to TRBJ1-2, with D tentatively TRBD1 (5 bases). CDR1 SGHRS and CDR2 YFSETQ come from the germline V gene. CDR3 length: 13 amino acids. Trimming stripped 0 bases from V and 6 bases from J, with 9 bases between. CDR3 protein: CASSLGQRNGYTF. The CDR3 bases are TGCGCCAGCAGCTTGGGACAGAGAAATGGCTACACCTTC. Based on the CDR3 plus reference TRBV5-1 and TRBJ1-2, the full variable domain is KAGVTQTPRYLIKTRGQQVTLSCSPISGHRSVSWYQQTPGQGLQFLFEYFSETQRNKGNFPGRFSGRQFSNSRSEMNVSTLELGDSALYLCASSLGQRNGYTFGSGTRLTVV.

On this clone itself: One junction end disagrees with the germline gene, perhaps due to a read error. The chain joins TRBV11-2 to TRBJ2-3; D is perhaps TRBD1 or TRBD2 (6 bases each). The CDR3 has 14 residues. The V gene's germline CDR1 is SGHAT and CDR2 FQNNGV. The CDR3 nucleotides read TGTGCCAGCAACTTACAGGGAGGTGCAGATACGCAGTATTTT. Residues: CASNLQGGADTQYF.

This chain connects TRBV5-1 to TRBJ2-2; D uncertain. The CDR3 spans 14 residues. The ends were cut back, 4 bases at V and 2 bases at J, with 9 bases in the middle. CDR1 is SGHRS and CDR2 is YFSETQ in the germline V gene. CDR3 loop: CASSGNTNTGELFF. The CDR3 DNA follows: TGCGCCAGCAGCGGGAACACTAACACCGGGGAGCTGTTTTTT.

This chain connects TRBV4-1 to TRBJ2-1; either TRBD1 or TRBD2 may supply D (6 bases each). The germline V gene has CDR1 MGHRA and CDR2 YSYEKL. V lost 6 bases and J lost 5, with 14 bases in between. The CDR3 extends over 14 amino acids. The CDR3 is CASRGLGQNNEQFF. CDR3 DNA sequence: TGCGCCAGCAGGGGACTTGGACAGAACAATGAGCAGTTCTTC.

The chain has TRBV7-8 and TRBJ2-2; D uncertain. The germline V and J ends were trimmed by 3 bases and 5 bases, with 4 bases remaining between them. Germline V gives CDR1 SGHVS, CDR2 FQNEAQ. The CDR3 has 12 residues. The CDR3 here is CASSLTTGELFF. The CDR3 DNA follows: TGTGCCAGCAGCTTGACTACCGGGGAGCTGTTTTTT.

The gene calls are TRBV5-1 and TRBJ1-2, with 8 bases identical to TRBD1. Germline assignment: CDR1 SGHRS and CDR2 YFSETQ. The CDR3 totals 15 residues. V shed 4 bases, J shed 4 bases, and the junction held 9 bases outside the gene matches. The CDR3: CASSPRAGQAYGYTF. CDR3 nucleotide sequence: TGCGCCAGCAGCCCTAGAGCGGGACAGGCCTATGGCTACACCTTC.

The rearrangement uses TRBV27 and TRBJ2-3, with 8 bases matching TRBD1. The length of the CDR3 is 13 residues. CDR1 and CDR2 (germline): MNHEY, SMNVEV (reference sequence). V shed 8 bases and J 3 bases; nucleotides not matched to a gene: 4. The CDR3 coding sequence is TGTGCCAGCGCTCGGACAGGGACAGATACGCAGTATTTT. Its protein product is CASARTGTDTQYF.

The V and J genes are TRBV7-2 and TRBJ2-7; 9 bases fit TRBD2. The germline gives CDR1 SGHTA, CDR2 FQGNSA. V gave up 1 base and J gave up 0 bases; unmatched junction bases: 7. The CDR3 has 17 residues. The CDR3: CASSLVLAGASSYEQYF. In DNA form, the CDR3 reads TGTGCCAGCAGCTTAGTTTTAGCGGGAGCCAGCTCCTACGAGCAGTACTTC.

The gene calls are TRBV9 and TRBJ1-3; no reliable D call. Germline V CDR1 and CDR2: SGDLS, YYNGEE. This CDR3 region has 13 residues. Trimming pared 7 bases from V and 4 bases from J, leaving 12 bases between. The CDR3 here is CASQAARGNTIYF. CDR3 coding DNA: TGTGCCAGCCAGGCTGCGAGGGGAAACACCATATATTTT.

J is TRBJ2-3 and V is TRBV11-3, with D possibly matching TRBD2 (5 bases). Germline CDR1 is SGHNT and CDR2 is YENEEA. Trimming left V 4 bases short and J 4 bases short, with 15 bases between. The CDR3 spans 15 residues. CDR3 sequence (DNA): TGTGCCAGCAGCTCACGGGATGGTGGGGCAGATACGCAGTATTTT. It codes for CASSSRDGGADTQYF.